These 3 T cell receptor beta chains were sequenced from one sample in a study of T cells in women clearing cervical HPV infection. Using immunoSEQ multiplex PCR, the repertoire was profiled, and TCRdb retains in-frame clones only, with some absent. This sample's table reports over 15,000 clones. The sequenced sample consisted of blood buffy coat. Receptor source: a woman between 18 and 70 years old with a cervical HPV16 infection that either progressed to CIN3+ or cleared (not recorded which).

Its frequency marks this clone as medium-sized. Read data end 3 residues before the CDR3 end; the end is taken from the germline J gene. The genes are TRBV6-2 or TRBV6-3 and TRBJ2-1, with 7 positions matching TRBD2. Trimming removed 5 bases from V and 2 bases from J; junction bases left unmatched: 3. The CDR3 is 14 amino acids. The V gene's germline CDR1 is MNHEY and CDR2 SVGEGT. The CDR3: CASSPRGAYNEQFF. CDR3 bases read: TGTGCCAGCAGTCCCCGGGGGGCCTACAATGAG.

Turning to this clone: The DNA ends 3 residues before the CDR3 does, and the rest of the CDR3 is filled in from the germline J gene. The V call is TRBV2, the J call TRBJ2-3; the D gene is possibly TRBD1 (5 bases). Per the germline V gene, CDR1 is SNHLY and CDR2 is FYNNEI. The CDR3 runs 13 residues. The CDR3 protein is CASRGDFVGTQYF. The covered CDR3 bases are TGTGCCAGCAGAGGGGATTTTGTGGGGACG.

Regarding this clone: The CDR3 end lies 3 residues beyond the end of the read and is filled in from the germline J gene. This chain links TRBV5-1 with TRBJ2-1; D is ambiguous. Deletions cut 6 bases from V and 2 bases from J, with 15 bases between. This CDR3 has 15 residues. Germline CDR1 reads SGHRS; CDR2 reads YFSETQ. The CDR3 sequence is CASKQWYSTYNEQFF. The sequenced part of the CDR3 DNA is TGCGCCAGCAAACAGTGGTACAGCACCTACAATGAG.